The 2 T cell receptor beta chains reported below all come from one sample, sequenced in a study of blood T cells in healthy people across ages. The second PCR ran about 7 to 12 cycles with a sample-barcoded 5' primer and J-beta primers. TCRdb recomputed calls from the 5' RACE reads with MiXCR, one row per CDR3 protein. The sample holds over 300,000 distinct CDR3 sequences, over 45% seen once. Material: blood. The receptors derive from a man between 60 and 75 years old in good health.

This clonotype was picked up many times. V is TRBV12-3 or TRBV12-4 and J is TRBJ2-1; 11 nucleotides match TRBD1. The V and J ends lost 4 bases and 3 bases, in that order; junction bases with no gene match: 5. The CDR3 length is 16 residues. CDR3 bases: TGTGCCAGCAGTTCATTCGGGACAGGGGGCTACAATGAGCAGTTCTTC. Translated: CASSSFGTGGYNEQFF.

V and J are TRBV6-2 or TRBV6-3 and TRBJ2-5, with TRBD1 matching over 7 bases. The CDR3 sequence is 14 residues long. Germline CDR1 is MNHEY and CDR2 is SVGEGT. J lost 2 bases, V lost 6 bases, and 6 bases had no gene match. DNA for the CDR3: TGTGCCAGCAGCCTTAGGGGGCTTCAAGAGACCCAGTACTTC. Its translation: CASSLRGLQETQYF.